Each of the 25 T cell receptor beta chains below was sequenced from the same sample in a study of T cell changes during pregnancy in multiple sclerosis. Sequencing was performed with immunoSEQ multiplex PCR; in TCRdb, only in-frame clones are kept and a portion is missing. The table shows about 31,000 clones, with 75% to 90% occurring only once. The source material was CD8+ T cells from peripheral blood mononuclear cells, sampled in the second trimester of pregnancy. These receptors all stem from a female donor with multiple sclerosis, enrolled in a pregnancy study.

The V and J genes are TRBV4-3 and TRBJ2-7; possibly TRBD2 for D (5 bases). Trimming took 1 base from V and 2 from J, leaving 12 bases between them. This CDR3 has 15 residues. In germline, CDR1 is LGHNA, CDR2 YSLEER. The CDR3 spells CASSQAPSTTYEQYF. The CDR3 coding sequence is TGCGCCAGCAGCCAAGCTCCTTCGACTACCTACGAGCAGTACTTC.

The chain uses TRBV13 and TRBJ2-7; TRBD2 matches at 14 bases. Germline assignment: CDR1 PRHDT and CDR2 FYEKMQ (reference sequence). The CDR3 sequence is 15 residues long. V lost 5 bases, J lost 3 bases, and 3 bases stayed unmatched. The CDR3 region is CASSLGTSGSYEQYF. For the CDR3, the DNA is TGTGCCAGCAGCCTCGGGACTAGCGGGAGCTACGAGCAGTACTTC.

This chain links TRBV4-2 with TRBJ2-7, with a tentative D call TRBD2 (5 bases). Germline loops: CDR1 LGHNA, CDR2 YNFKEQ. The length of the CDR3 is 12 residues. Trimming removed 4 bases at V and 6 bases at J, with 10 bases between. CDR3: CASSPSGSEQYF. The CDR3 region has the DNA TGTGCCAGCAGCCCCTCGGGAAGCGAGCAGTACTTC.

This clone has a single count. The chain uses TRBV7-3 and TRBJ2-2; D is perhaps TRBD2 (6 bases). Trimming cost V 1 base and J 1 base, with 10 bases left between them. Germline CDR1 and CDR2: SGHTA and FQGTGA. This CDR3 contains 16 residues. The CDR3 sequence: CASSLNGGENTGELFF. CDR3 nucleotide sequence: TGTGCCAGCAGCTTAAATGGAGGGGAGAACACCGGGGAGCTGTTTTTT.

The chain is built from TRBV27 and TRBJ2-1; 9 bases map to TRBD2. The CDR3 is made up of 15 amino acids. In germline, CDR1 is MNHEY, CDR2 SMNVEV (reference sequence). V trimming: 2 bases; J trimming: 4 bases; junction bases outside the gene matches: 3. CDR3 in amino acids: CASSLETSGYNEQFF. CDR3 in DNA: TGTGCCAGCAGTTTAGAGACTAGCGGATACAATGAGCAGTTCTTC.

The chain uses TRBV5-1 and TRBJ2-1; 9 bases match TRBD1. The V gene end was trimmed by 4 bases and the J gene end by 7 bases; junction bases not matched to a gene: 6. There are 14 residues in the CDR3. From germline, CDR1 is SGHRS and CDR2 YFSETQ. DNA for the CDR3: TGCGCCAGCAGCGTGGGACAGGGTGGGAATGAGCAGTTCTTC. It is translated as CASSVGQGGNEQFF. Full variable domain (rest looked up from reference TRBV5-1 and TRBJ2-1): KAGVTQTPRYLIKTRGQQVTLSCSPISGHRSVSWYQQTPGQGLQFLFEYFSETQRNKGNFPGRFSGRQFSNSRSEMNVSTLELGDSALYLCASSVGQGGNEQFFGPGTRLTVL.

The rearrangement links TRBV9 to TRBJ2-5, with a tentative D call TRBD1 (5 bases). The CDR3 is 17 amino acids. Germline assignment: CDR1 SGDLS and CDR2 YYNGEE. Trimming left V 4 bases short and J 0 bases short, with 19 bases between. This CDR3 is CASSPSGPTGDQETQYF. The DNA of the CDR3 is TGTGCCAGCAGCCCCAGTGGGCCTACAGGAGACCAAGAGACCCAGTACTTC.

V is TRBV4-2 and J is TRBJ1-2; 9 nucleotides match TRBD1. Germline assignment: CDR1 LGHNA and CDR2 YNFKEQ. This CDR3 spans 16 amino acids. Trimming removed 4 bases from V and 14 bases from J; junction bases left unmatched: 20. The CDR3 DNA is TGTGCCAGCAGCCGAGGGACAGGGTTTGGCTATAAGCCCGCTACCTTC. Translating gives CASSRGTGFGYKPATF.

This clone appeared a few times. V is TRBV6-1 and J is TRBJ1-1, with D unclear. Germline CDR1 and CDR2: MNHNS and SASEGT. Trimming took off 6 bases at V and 6 bases at J, with 8 bases between the two ends. There are 11 residues in the CDR3. DNA of the CDR3: TGTGCCAGCAGCCCGTCCCCTGAAGCTTTCTTT. Its protein is CASSPSPEAFF.

This rearrangement joins TRBV6-5 to TRBJ2-7, with 7 bases lining up with TRBD2. This CDR3 region has 15 residues. The V segment lost 4 bases and the J segment 0 bases; nucleotides outside the gene matches: 6. CDR1 MNHEY and CDR2 SVGAGI come from the germline V gene. The DNA of the CDR3 is TGTGCCAGCAGTTTGAGCGGGGAGAGCTCCTACGAGCAGTACTTC. This gives the protein CASSLSGESSYEQYF.

The chain joins TRBV19 to TRBJ2-7; 9 bases fit TRBD2. The germline V gene encodes CDR1 LNHDA and CDR2 SQIVND (reference sequence). The CDR3 sequence is 14 residues long. The junction had 3 bases not matched to a gene; V was cut back by 6 bases and J by 0 bases. CDR3 DNA sequence: TGTGCCAGTAGAAAGCGGGAGGCCTCCTACGAGCAGTACTTC. It is translated as CASRKREASYEQYF.

The chain employs TRBV5-1 and TRBJ2-1, with 7 bases lining up with TRBD2. The V segment lost 0 bases and the J segment 0 bases; nucleotides outside the gene matches: 6. Germline V lookup: CDR1 SGHRS, CDR2 YFSETQ. The CDR3 has 17 amino acids. CDR3 loop: CASSLADSGFSYNEQFF. The CDR3 DNA reads as TGCGCCAGCAGCTTGGCAGATAGCGGGTTCTCCTACAATGAGCAGTTCTTC.

This chain links TRBV6-4 with TRBJ2-1; 12 bases agree with TRBD2. Germline V gene data show CDR1 as MRHNA and CDR2 as SNTAGT. V was pared by 3 bases and J by 6 bases, with 3 bases of the junction left unmatched. CDR3 length equals 15 residues. The CDR3 nucleotides read TGTGCCAGCAGTGAGGGACTAGCGGGCGTCAATGAGCAGTTCTTC. Its translation is CASSEGLAGVNEQFF.

This clone was recorded only once. The genes are TRBV4-1 and TRBJ2-1, with TRBD2 matching over 9 bases. V trimming: 0 bases; J trimming: 4 bases; junction bases outside the gene matches: 1. Germline V gene lookup returns CDR1 MGHRA and CDR2 YSYEKL. This CDR3 comprises 15 residues. CDR3 sequence reads: CASSQEAGGYNEQFF. As DNA, the CDR3 is TGCGCCAGCAGCCAAGAGGCGGGGGGGTACAATGAGCAGTTCTTC.

The chain is built from TRBV2 and TRBJ1-5; D is uncertain. The ends were cut back, 1 base at V and 5 bases at J, with 9 bases in the middle. Per the germline V gene, CDR1 is SNHLY and CDR2 is FYNNEI. The CDR3 runs 14 residues. The DNA for the CDR3 is TGTGCCAGCAGTGAAGGAGGTGCGGATCAGCCCCAGCATTTT. It specifies CASSEGGADQPQHF.

This clone was picked up one time. The CDR3, as DNA: TGTGCCAGCAGCCAAGGGGTCTCTGAAGCTTTCTTT. The encoded protein is CASSQGVSEAFF. This rearrangement joins TRBV11-2 to TRBJ1-1, with a possible D match to TRBD1 (5 bases). The CDR3 loop spans 12 amino acids. Per germline, CDR1 SGHAT and CDR2 FQNNGV. V lost 5 bases and J lost 6, with 10 bases in between.

The chain combines TRBV4-1 with TRBJ2-5; D perhaps matches TRBD2 (5 bases). V lost 0 bases, J lost 4 bases, and 15 bases lay in between. The CDR3 consists of 16 residues. Per the germline V gene, CDR1 is MGHRA and CDR2 is YSYEKL. As DNA, the CDR3 is TGCGCCAGCAGCCAAGATGACTATGAAGTGGGAGAGACCCAGTACTTC. Translation gives CASSQDDYEVGETQYF.

This clone was detected only once. This chain links TRBV19 with TRBJ2-3; 9 nucleotides match TRBD2. Germline assignment: CDR1 LNHDA and CDR2 SQIVND (reference sequence). The trim removed 5 bases at V and 4 bases at J, leaving 10 bases unmatched. The CDR3 extends over 16 amino acids. The CDR3, as DNA: TGTGCCAGTAGTCCGTTACTAGCGGGCCTAGCAGATACGCAGTATTTT. It is translated as CASSPLLAGLADTQYF.

The chain recombines TRBV4-2 with TRBJ2-1; D unclear. The CDR3 sequence is 15 residues long. V was pared by 1 base and J by 4 bases, with 11 bases between. CDR1 and CDR2 from the germline V gene are LGHNA and YNFKEQ. The CDR3 nucleotides are TGTGCCAGCAGCCAAGTGGTTAGCCAGTACAATGAGCAGTTCTTC. Its translation: CASSQVVSQYNEQFF.

The chain recombines TRBV19 with TRBJ1-5; tentative D call: TRBD1 (6 bases). The ends were cut back, 8 bases at V and 6 bases at J, with 20 bases in the middle. The germline V gene has CDR1 LNHDA and CDR2 SQIVND (reference sequence). The CDR3 is 15 amino acids. CDR3 residues: CASAKAARGTQPQHF. CDR3 bases: TGTGCCAGTGCTAAGGCGGCCAGGGGAACTCAGCCCCAGCATTTT.

Note on this clone: The junction shows a germline mismatch at one end, possibly a read error. This chain joins TRBV7-7 and TRBJ2-2; maybe TRBD2 (6 bases). The CDR3 is 14 amino acids. Looked up from germline, CDR1 is SSHAT and CDR2 is FNYEAQ (reference sequence). In DNA, the CDR3 is TGTGCTAGCAGGGAGGACCTAAACACCGGGGAGCTGTTTTTT. It codes for CASREDLNTGELFF.

The chain employs TRBV6-1 and TRBJ2-5, with D maybe TRBD2 (5 bases). The CDR3 runs to 15 residues. V was trimmed by 2 bases and J by 2 bases, leaving 12 bases between them. Germline CDR1 is MNHNS and CDR2 is SASEGT. The CDR3 nucleotides read TGTGCCAGCAGTGAATCGACCGGGAAACAAGAGACCCAGTACTTC. This translates into CASSESTGKQETQYF.

The genes are TRBV7-2 and TRBJ2-3; D might be TRBD2 (5 bases). The CDR3 loop spans 15 amino acids. Trimming removed 4 bases at V and 8 bases at J, with 19 bases between. The germline CDR1 and CDR2 sequences are SGHTA and FQGNSA. The CDR3 protein is CASSSVGGQLGTQYF. CDR3 DNA sequence: TGTGCCAGCAGCTCAGTGGGCGGGCAGTTAGGTACGCAGTATTTT. The whole variable domain, filled in from reference TRBV7-2 and TRBJ2-3, reads GAGVSQSPSNKVTEKGKDVELRCDPISGHTALYWYRQSLGQGLEFLIYFQGNSAPDKSGLPSDRFSAERTGGSVSTLTIQRTQQEDSAVYLCASSSVGGQLGTQYFGPGTRLTVL.

J is TRBJ2-2 and V is TRBV6-1; D possibly corresponds to TRBD2 (5 bases). Trimming stripped 7 bases from V and 5 bases from J, with 11 bases between. Looked up from germline, CDR1 is MNHNS and CDR2 is SASEGT. The CDR3 spans 13 residues. The CDR3: CASMNGVTGELFF. CDR3 DNA sequence: TGTGCCAGCATGAACGGGGTAACCGGGGAGCTGTTTTTT.

This chain connects TRBV7-9 to TRBJ2-1; D is uncertain. The CDR3 loop spans 12 amino acids. The germline gives CDR1 SEHNR, CDR2 FQNEAQ (reference sequence). Trimming stripped 0 bases from V and 9 bases from J, with 6 bases between. The CDR3 bases are TGTGCCAGCAGCTTAGCCAGCGTTGAGCAGTTCTTC. Protein: CASSLASVEQFF.